This T cell receptor beta chain comes out of a study of blood T cell repertoires in COVID-19. In the study overall: Collection of acute and convalescent COVID-19 samples took place in the United States, Italy and Spain. The analysed material was cDNA or gDNA that came from T cells, B-cell-depleted T cells, or PBMCs.

CDR3 length: 13 amino acids. Trimming took 2 bases from V and 3 from J, leaving 10 bases between them. CDR1 and CDR2 from the germline V gene are GTSNPN and SVGIG (reference sequence). Original processing notes: Amplification of reference gene primers was used by the study to estimate nucleated cell counts. Clones were read by immunoSEQ multiplex PCR, and TCRdb kept only the in-frame ones, dropping some. V and J calls and clone size come straight from that table; D and trimming were deduced from the DNA. The table has around 50,000 clones, 80% to 95% seen once. This rearrangement joins TRBV30 to TRBJ1-1; D gene unclear. The TCR comes from a human donor in a cohort sampled during active COVID-19. What was sequenced was peripheral blood. CDR3 DNA: TGTGCCTGGAGTACCTTCGCAGACACTGAAGCTTTCTTT. Protein sequence: CAWSTFADTEAFF.